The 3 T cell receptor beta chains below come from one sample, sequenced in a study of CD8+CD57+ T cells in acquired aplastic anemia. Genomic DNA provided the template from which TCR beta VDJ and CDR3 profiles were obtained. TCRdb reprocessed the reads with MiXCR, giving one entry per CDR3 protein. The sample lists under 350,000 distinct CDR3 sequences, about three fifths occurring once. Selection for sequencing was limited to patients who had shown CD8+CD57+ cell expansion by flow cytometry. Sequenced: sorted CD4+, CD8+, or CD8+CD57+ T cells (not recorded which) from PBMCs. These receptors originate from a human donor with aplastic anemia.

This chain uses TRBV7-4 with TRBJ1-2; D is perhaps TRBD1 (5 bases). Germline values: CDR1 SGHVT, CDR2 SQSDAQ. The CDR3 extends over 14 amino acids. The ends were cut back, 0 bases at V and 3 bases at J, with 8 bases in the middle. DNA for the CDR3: TGTGCCAGCAGCTTAGCCGGGACGGACTATGGCTACACCTTC. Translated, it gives CASSLAGTDYGYTF.

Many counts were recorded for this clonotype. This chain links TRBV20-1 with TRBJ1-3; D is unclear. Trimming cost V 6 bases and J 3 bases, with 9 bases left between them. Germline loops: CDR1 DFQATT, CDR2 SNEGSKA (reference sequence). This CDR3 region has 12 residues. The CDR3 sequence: CSASAFGNTIYF. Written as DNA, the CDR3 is TGCAGTGCCTCAGCGTTTGGAAACACCATATATTTT.

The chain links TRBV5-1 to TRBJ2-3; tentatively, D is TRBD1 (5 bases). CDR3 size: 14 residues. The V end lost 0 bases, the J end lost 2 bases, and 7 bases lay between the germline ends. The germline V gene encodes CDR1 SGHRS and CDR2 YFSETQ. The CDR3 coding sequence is TGCGCCAGCAGCTTGGGACAGATCACAGATACGCAGTATTTT. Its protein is CASSLGQITDTQYF. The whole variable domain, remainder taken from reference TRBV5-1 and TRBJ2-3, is KAGVTQTPRYLIKTRGQQVTLSCSPISGHRSVSWYQQTPGQGLQFLFEYFSETQRNKGNFPGRFSGRQFSNSRSEMNVSTLELGDSALYLCASSLGQITDTQYFGPGTRLTVL.